Below, 7 T cell receptor beta chains from the same sample are listed, as sequenced in a study of control samples from healthy donors and cancer patients. Sequencing was performed with immunoSEQ multiplex PCR; in TCRdb, only in-frame clones are kept and a portion is missing. The sample has approximately 97,000 clones, around 88% seen once; the top ten hold 14%. Sequenced: blood. These receptors were obtained from a young man in good health.

The genes are TRBV6-5 and TRBJ1-1, with D maybe TRBD1 (5 bases). Germline CDR1 and CDR2: MNHEY and SVGAGI. The CDR3 has 14 amino acids. Trimming took off 5 bases at V and 1 base at J, with 11 bases between the two ends. The CDR3 DNA reads as TGTGCCAGCAGTCGACAGACGGGGAACACTGAAGCTTTCTTT. It yields the protein CASSRQTGNTEAFF.

The genes are TRBV4-1 and TRBJ2-7, with 7 bases identical to TRBD2. Losses at the gene ends were 2 bases for V and 1 base for J; bases not matched to a gene: 8. Germline V gene data show CDR1 as MGHRA and CDR2 as YSYEKL. CDR3 length: 16 amino acids. The CDR3: CASSQRGLVSSYEQYF. The CDR3 DNA reads as TGCGCCAGCAGCCAACGTGGACTAGTTAGTTCCTACGAGCAGTACTTC.

This clone has only a few counts. The CDR3 bases are TGCGCCAGCAGCTTACAACAGGGTTACAATTCACCCCTCCACTTT. The encoded protein is CASSLQQGYNSPLHF. The V gene is TRBV5-1, the J gene TRBJ1-6; D perhaps matches TRBD1 (6 bases). Germline CDR1 is SGHRS and CDR2 is YFSETQ. The V end was cut by 2 bases, the J end by 7 bases, with 13 bases between. The CDR3 loop spans 15 amino acids.

The rearrangement links TRBV14 to TRBJ2-5, with TRBD2 matching 15 bases. The CDR3 sequence is 16 residues long. After removal of 4 bases from V and 4 bases from J, the junction contained 4 bases not matched to a gene. From germline, CDR1 is SGHDN and CDR2 FVKESK. The CDR3 here is CASSPGLAGGTETQYF. The CDR3 nucleotides read TGTGCCAGCAGCCCGGGACTAGCGGGAGGAACAGAGACCCAGTACTTC.

This clone was observed a handful of times. Other DNA sequences from this sample encode an identical CDR3 as well. The rearrangement uses TRBV19 and TRBJ1-1; no definite D call. Germline V gives CDR1 LNHDA, CDR2 SQIVND (reference sequence). V gave up 2 bases and J gave up 1 base, with 2 bases separating them. The CDR3 is 12 residues long. CDR3 residues: CASSIQNTEAFF. CDR3 coding DNA: TGTGCCAGTAGTATACAGAACACTGAAGCTTTCTTT.

The V call is TRBV7-3, the J call TRBJ1-5; TRBD1 aligns across 9 bases. Trimming at V came to 1 base and at J to 5 bases, leaving 6 bases not matched to a gene. Germline CDR1 reads SGHTA; CDR2 reads FQGTGA. CDR3 length: 16 amino acids. CDR3 nucleotide sequence: TGTGCCAGCAGCTTAATGGCGAACAGGGGGCATCAGCCCCAGCATTTT. It encodes CASSLMANRGHQPQHF.

The V and J genes are TRBV10-1 and TRBJ1-1; maybe TRBD1 (5 bases). Trimming removed 4 bases from V and 3 bases from J, with 12 bases in between. CDR1 is WNHNN and CDR2 is SYGVQD in the germline V gene (reference sequence). CDR3 length equals 14 residues. DNA for the CDR3: TGCGCCAGCAGTGCTAGGGGACCCTACACTGAAGCTTTCTTT. Its translation is CASSARGPYTEAFF.